These 7 T cell receptor beta chains came from one sample sequenced in a study of blood T cell repertoires in COVID-19. Clones were sequenced by immunoSEQ multiplex PCR, and TCRdb holds only the in-frame ones, with some missing. The table includes about 210,000 clones, roughly 86% detected once. The sequencing input was PBMCs or T cells enriched from blood (not recorded which). These receptor sequences come from a middle-aged man with acute COVID-19.

This clone was seen just once. The rearrangement joins TRBV6-6 to TRBJ2-7, with D possibly being TRBD1 (6 bases). V lost 6 bases, J lost 2 bases, and 14 bases lay in between. The germline gives CDR1 MNHNY, CDR2 SVGAGI (reference sequence). The CDR3 covers 14 residues. CDR3 DNA sequence: TGTGCCAGCAGCAAGTCAGGGGATCCCTACGAGCAGTACTTC. It yields the protein CASSKSGDPYEQYF.

CDR3 residues: CASSEVVGDQPQHF. CDR3 DNA: TGTGCCAGCAGTGAAGTGGTAGGAGATCAGCCCCAGCATTTT. The rearrangement links TRBV2 to TRBJ1-5; D call uncertain. The V end lost 1 base, the J end lost 5 bases, and 9 bases lay between the germline ends. CDR1 and CDR2 from the germline V gene are SNHLY and FYNNEI. The CDR3 length is 14 residues.

This clone was seen a few times. As DNA, the CDR3 is TGTGCCAGCAGCTTAAGGACTAGCGTGAACACCGGGGAGCTGTTTTTT. Amino acids: CASSLRTSVNTGELFF. The genes are TRBV5-4 and TRBJ2-2; 9 bases are shared with TRBD2. V dropped 2 bases and J dropped 1; count of bases not matched to a gene: 3. This CDR3 is built from 16 residues. Germline loops: CDR1 SGHNT, CDR2 YYREEE (reference sequence).

The chain couples TRBV7-3 to TRBJ1-1, with D tentatively TRBD1 (6 bases). Trimming took 5 bases from V and 1 from J, leaving 8 bases between them. Looked up from germline, CDR1 is SGHTA and CDR2 is FQGTGA. The CDR3 is 13 amino acids. CDR3 in DNA: TGTGCCAGCAGCAAGGGACAGAACACTGAAGCTTTCTTT. This translates into CASSKGQNTEAFF.

On this clone: The junction and the germline gene differ at one end; a read error may be behind it. The V and J genes are TRBV29-1 and TRBJ2-5, with D perhaps matching TRBD2 (5 bases). This CDR3 comprises 12 residues. Germline CDR1 and CDR2: SQVTM and ANQGSEA. The CDR3 sequence is CSVVRGDGSRDF. The CDR3 DNA reads TGCAGCGTTGTCCGGGGAGACGGGTCGAGGGACTTC.

This sequence joins TRBV28 and TRBJ1-2; tentative D call: TRBD1 (5 bases). The germline V gene encodes CDR1 MDHEN and CDR2 SYDVKM. The CDR3 spans 14 residues. Trimming removed 6 bases at V and 1 base at J, with 12 bases between. In DNA form, the CDR3 reads TGTGCCAGCAGCGGGGGACCTGATAACTATGGCTACACCTTC. It is translated as CASSGGPDNYGYTF.

This clone was seen once. The chain combines TRBV18 with TRBJ2-7; a possible D gene is TRBD1 (6 bases). Between the trimmed V and J ends, which lost 4 bases and 6 bases, there was a span of 16 bases. The CDR3 extends over 14 amino acids. CDR1 and CDR2 from the germline V gene are KGHSH and LQKENI. Here the CDR3 DNA reads TGTGCCAGCTCACGATACCGGGACACGGCCGAGCAGTACTTC. Translated, it gives CASSRYRDTAEQYF.